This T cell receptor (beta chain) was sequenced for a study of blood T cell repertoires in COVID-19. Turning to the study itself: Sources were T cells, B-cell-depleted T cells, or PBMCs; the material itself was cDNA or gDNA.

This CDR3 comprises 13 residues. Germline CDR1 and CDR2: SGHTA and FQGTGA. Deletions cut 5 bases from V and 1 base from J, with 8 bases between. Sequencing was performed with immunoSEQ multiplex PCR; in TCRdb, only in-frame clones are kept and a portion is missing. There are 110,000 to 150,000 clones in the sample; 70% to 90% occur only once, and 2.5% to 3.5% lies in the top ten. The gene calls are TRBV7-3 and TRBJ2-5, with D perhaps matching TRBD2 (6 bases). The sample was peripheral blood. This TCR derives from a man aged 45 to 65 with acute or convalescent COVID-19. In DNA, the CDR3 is TGTGCCAGCAGCCAGCGGGCCCAAGAGACCCAGTACTTC. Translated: CASSQRAQETQYF.